One and the same sample provided the 11 T cell receptor beta chains below, sequenced in a study of blood T cell repertoires in COVID-19. Assay: immunoSEQ multiplex PCR; the TCRdb copy retains only in-frame clones and omits some. The sample carries fewer than 250,000 clones, 83% recorded once. The sample comprised PBMCs or T cells enriched from blood (not recorded which). All receptors derive from a woman aged 50 to 65 who had been exposed to COVID-19.

The chain couples TRBV5-6 to TRBJ1-2; D is unresolved. Between the trimmed V and J ends, which lost 1 base and 2 bases, there was a span of 9 bases. The CDR3 consists of 14 residues. CDR1 is SGHDT and CDR2 is YYEEEE in the germline V gene. The CDR3 spells CASSLRGLNYGYTF. CDR3 coding DNA: TGTGCCAGCAGCTTGAGAGGACTCAACTATGGCTACACCTTC.

V usage is TRBV10-3 and J usage is TRBJ2-3, with D perhaps TRBD2 (5 bases). The CDR3 sequence is 17 residues long. Germline CDR1 reads ENHRY; CDR2 reads SYGVKD. V dropped 2 bases and J dropped 1 base, with 16 bases sitting between them. CDR3 coding DNA: TGTGCCATCAGTGAGCCCACGACCCCGAGGGGCACAGATACGCAGTATTTT. Translated: CAISEPTTPRGTDTQYF.

The chain's CDR3 is CASSVSPGQGTDTQYF. CDR3 DNA: TGTGCCAGCAGCGTTAGTCCGGGACAGGGCACAGATACGCAGTATTTT. The V gene is TRBV7-9, the J gene TRBJ2-3, with 8 bases that match TRBD1. The ends lost 5 bases at V and 1 base at J; junction bases unmatched: 8. The CDR3 runs 16 residues. Germline assignment: CDR1 SEHNR and CDR2 FQNEAQ (reference sequence).

The chain employs TRBV14 and TRBJ2-2; the D is unclear. The CDR3 runs to 13 residues. In germline, CDR1 is SGHDN, CDR2 FVKESK. The V and J ends lost 1 base and 7 bases respectively, with 7 bases between them. CDR3 amino acids: CASSQVPGGELFF. The CDR3 nucleotides are TGTGCCAGCAGCCAAGTCCCCGGCGGGGAGCTGTTTTTT.

This chain links TRBV5-4 with TRBJ1-1, with 7 nucleotides matching TRBD1. CDR1 and CDR2 (germline): SGHNT, YYREEE (reference sequence). V lost 2 bases and J lost 3; bases outside the gene matches: 19. This CDR3 contains 19 residues. The CDR3 DNA sequence: TGTGCCAGCAGCTTTAGAATCCTGACAGGGATGGAATTGGACACTGAAGCTTTCTTT. It specifies CASSFRILTGMELDTEAFF.

The sample holds one count of this clone. The chain couples TRBV24-1 to TRBJ1-1; D unresolved. CDR3 length: 13 amino acids. Germline V gene data show CDR1 as KGHDR and CDR2 as SFDVKD. The V end lost 4 bases, the J end lost 7 bases, and 12 bases lay between the germline ends. CDR3 bases: TGTGCCACCAGTGACGCGTCATTCGGTGAAGCTTTCTTT. It yields the protein CATSDASFGEAFF.

V usage is TRBV5-8 and J usage is TRBJ1-1; no clear D gene. CDR1 and CDR2 from the germline V gene are SGHTS and YDEGEE. This CDR3 spans 12 amino acids. Trimming took 4 bases from V and 0 from J, leaving 4 bases between them. The CDR3: CASSRLNTEAFF. The CDR3 coding sequence is TGTGCCAGCAGCCGGTTGAACACTGAAGCTTTCTTT.

The rearrangement joins TRBV6-5 to TRBJ1-6; D is undetermined. Germline loops: CDR1 MNHEY, CDR2 SVGAGI. V dropped 8 bases and J dropped 7 bases, with 12 bases sitting between them. The CDR3 has 13 residues. The CDR3 DNA reads as TGTGCCAGCTCTCGTCTGGGCAATTCACCCCTCCACTTT. Its translation is CASSRLGNSPLHF.

The chain links TRBV24-1 to TRBJ2-2; a possible D gene is TRBD2 (5 bases). CDR1 is KGHDR and CDR2 is SFDVKD in the germline V gene. Trimming pared 9 bases from V and 1 base from J, leaving 8 bases between. The CDR3 length is 13 residues. CDR3 DNA sequence: TGTGCCACCGCTCGGGGGAACACCGGGGAGCTGTTTTTT. This translates into CATARGNTGELFF.

This clone was seen only once. The chain joins TRBV5-1 to TRBJ1-4, with 8 positions matching TRBD1. The CDR3 is 17 residues long. With 4 bases clipped from V and 2 bases from J, the junction kept 10 bases outside the gene matches. Germline V lookup: CDR1 SGHRS, CDR2 YFSETQ. CDR3 in amino acids: CASSAGQAGWTNEKLFF. The CDR3, as DNA: TGCGCCAGCAGCGCGGGACAGGCGGGGTGGACTAATGAAAAACTGTTTTTT. The entire variable domain, with the rest obtained from reference TRBV5-1 and TRBJ1-4, is as follows: KAGVTQTPRYLIKTRGQQVTLSCSPISGHRSVSWYQQTPGQGLQFLFEYFSETQRNKGNFPGRFSGRQFSNSRSEMNVSTLELGDSALYLCASSAGQAGWTNEKLFFGSGTQLSVL.

The chain links TRBV28 to TRBJ2-5; the D gene is possibly TRBD2 (5 bases). Trimming left V 0 bases short and J 4 bases short, with 9 bases between. Germline V lookup: CDR1 MDHEN, CDR2 SYDVKM. The CDR3 runs to 14 residues. The CDR3 loop reads CASSLWAAGETQYF. In nucleotides, the CDR3 is TGTGCCAGCAGTTTATGGGCCGCGGGAGAGACCCAGTACTTC.